The 19 T cell receptor beta chains presented below share a single source sample, sequenced in a study of memory CD4+ T cells and cytomegalovirus serostatus. Only in-frame clones appear in the TCRdb table, and some are missing; sequencing was by immunoSEQ multiplex PCR. This table has 75,000 to 90,000 clones, 80% appearing once. Single viable CD3+CD4+CD8-CD45RO+ cells were sorted as the memory CD4+ T cells. Sequencing was done on a sample of memory CD4+ T cells from blood. All receptors come from an adult in good health and CMV-seronegative.

This clone has only a few counts. This sequence joins TRBV28 and TRBJ1-6; no clear D gene. Germline loops: CDR1 MDHEN, CDR2 SYDVKM. This CDR3 has 12 residues. The V end lost 7 bases, the J end lost 5 bases, and 6 bases lay between the germline ends. The CDR3 loop is CASNQNNSPLHF. DNA of the CDR3: TGTGCCAGCAACCAAAATAATTCACCCCTCCACTTT. The full variable domain, rest sourced from reference TRBV28 and TRBJ1-6, is DVKVTQSSRYLVKRTGEKVFLECVQDMDHENMFWYRQDPGLGLRLIYFSYDVKMKEKGDIPEGYSVSREKKERFSLILESASTNQTSMYLCASNQNNSPLHFGNGTRLTVT.

V gene TRBV5-1 combines with J gene TRBJ1-3; weak D call: TRBD1 (5 bases). The V end lost 2 bases, the J end lost 4 bases, and 10 bases lay between the germline ends. Germline loops: CDR1 SGHRS, CDR2 YFSETQ. CDR3 length: 14 amino acids. The CDR3 nucleotides are TGCGCCAGCAGCTTAGGGGCCGGGGGAAACACCATATATTTT. Amino acids: CASSLGAGGNTIYF. Together with reference TRBV5-1 and TRBJ1-3, the CDR3 gives the full variable domain: KAGVTQTPRYLIKTRGQQVTLSCSPISGHRSVSWYQQTPGQGLQFLFEYFSETQRNKGNFPGRFSGRQFSNSRSEMNVSTLELGDSALYLCASSLGAGGNTIYFGEGSWLTVV.

The chain is built from TRBV6-1 and TRBJ1-1; 8 bases fit TRBD1. The CDR3 totals 15 residues. With 5 bases clipped from V and 1 base from J, the junction kept 6 bases outside the gene matches. Germline CDR1 and CDR2: MNHNS and SASEGT. The CDR3: CASSTGQVWNTEAFF. As DNA, the CDR3 is TGTGCCAGCAGTACGGGACAGGTTTGGAACACTGAAGCTTTCTTT.

This chain connects TRBV21-1 to TRBJ2-7. TRBV21-1 is deemed a pseudogene. CDR3 length equals 14 residues. CDR3 in amino acids: CASSWYGTTYEQYF. Written as DNA, the CDR3 is TGTGCCAGCTCATGGTACGGAACGACCTACGAGCAGTACTTC.

The gene calls are TRBV5-6 and TRBJ2-3, with 9 bases matching TRBD2. The germline gives CDR1 SGHDT, CDR2 YYEEEE. Losses at the gene ends were 4 bases for V and 0 bases for J; bases not matched to a gene: 6. The CDR3 covers 16 residues. This CDR3 reads CASSIRGGVSTDTQYF. The CDR3 DNA reads TGTGCCAGCAGCATCCGCGGGGGGGTGAGCACAGATACGCAGTATTTT.

The rearrangement joins TRBV6-5 to TRBJ2-1; 10 positions agree with TRBD1. Germline assignment: CDR1 MNHEY and CDR2 SVGAGI. Trimming took 6 bases from V and 3 from J; bases not matched to a gene: 5. This CDR3 has 15 residues. The CDR3 nucleotides are TGTGCCAGCAGAGCGACAGGGGGCGTCTACAATGAGCAGTTCTTC. Translation gives CASRATGGVYNEQFF.

The table lists this clone with a few counts. J is TRBJ2-2 and V is TRBV10-3; 8 positions match TRBD1. Germline V lookup: CDR1 ENHRY, CDR2 SYGVKD. J gave up 2 bases and V 7 bases, and 9 bases lay outside the gene matches. The CDR3 loop spans 16 amino acids. The CDR3 nucleotides are TGTGCCATCAACCCAGGGGGCTCAGCCAACACCGGGGAGCTGTTTTTT. It encodes CAINPGGSANTGELFF.

The rearrangement uses TRBV30 and TRBJ1-2; the D gene is possibly TRBD1 (6 bases). The CDR3 runs to 13 residues. V lost 2 bases to trimming and J lost 7 bases, with 14 bases between them. Germline assignment: CDR1 GTSNPN and CDR2 SVGIG (reference sequence). CDR3 sequence (DNA): TGTGCCTGGAGTAGACTGGGGGCGACTGGCTACACCTTC. This sequence encodes CAWSRLGATGYTF.

This clone was recorded only once. The rearrangement uses TRBV28 and TRBJ2-7, with 7 bases that match TRBD1. The CDR3 sequence is 14 residues long. CDR1 MDHEN and CDR2 SYDVKM come from the germline V gene. The V segment lost 6 bases and the J segment 4 bases; nucleotides outside the gene matches: 9. The CDR3 nucleotides are TGTGCCAGCAGACCGCCGGGACAGAGATACGAGCAGTACTTC. Encoded protein: CASRPPGQRYEQYF.

The CDR3 reads CASSLAGGGHSNQPQHF. CDR3 DNA sequence: TGTGCCAGCAGCTTGGCAGGGGGGGGCCATAGCAATCAGCCCCAGCATTTT. The rearrangement joins TRBV5-4 to TRBJ1-5, with 7 bases matching TRBD1. V trimming: 0 bases; J trimming: 0 bases; junction bases outside the gene matches: 6. This CDR3 region has 17 residues. Per germline, CDR1 SGHNT and CDR2 YYREEE (reference sequence).

The chain is built from TRBV19 and TRBJ2-1, with D perhaps matching TRBD1 or TRBD2 (5 bases each). Looked up from germline, CDR1 is LNHDA and CDR2 is SQIVND (reference sequence). The CDR3 totals 11 residues. V was shortened by 5 bases and J by 16 bases, with 15 bases between the two germline ends. The CDR3 region has the DNA TGTGCCAGTAGTCTTTGGGACCGTCAATTCTTC. Residues: CASSLWDRQFF.

Remarks on this clone: Relative to the germline gene, one junction end is altered; a read error may explain this. The chain is built from TRBV7-7 and TRBJ2-2; 8 nucleotides match TRBD1. From germline, CDR1 is SSHAT and CDR2 FNYEAQ (reference sequence). This CDR3 comprises 18 residues. The CDR3 here is CASSLGGTGRGPTGELFF. CDR3 nucleotide sequence: TGTGCTAGCAGCTTAGGCGGGACAGGTCGGGGCCCCACCGGGGAGCTGTTTTTT.

The chain is built from TRBV28 and TRBJ1-2; no firm D call. The CDR3 is 12 amino acids. The germline CDR1 and CDR2 sequences are MDHEN and SYDVKM. Trimming stripped 6 bases from V and 2 bases from J, with 7 bases between. DNA for the CDR3: TGTGCCAGCAGGTCAAAAAACTATGGCTACACCTTC. It encodes CASRSKNYGYTF.

The rearrangement links TRBV29-1 to TRBJ1-2; 7 bases line up with TRBD1. The ends lost 7 bases at V and 4 bases at J; junction bases unmatched: 12. The CDR3 has 14 residues. Germline V gene data show CDR1 as SQVTM and CDR2 as ANQGSEA. The CDR3 reads CSASGQARGYGYTF. The CDR3 nucleotides are TGCAGCGCCAGCGGACAGGCCAGGGGCTATGGCTACACCTTC.

This chain links TRBV2 with TRBJ2-2; no firm D call. The CDR3 spans 12 residues. V lost 0 bases and J 7 bases, leaving 3 bases between the germline ends. Germline V gives CDR1 SNHLY, CDR2 FYNNEI. The chain's CDR3 is CASSEAGGELFF. The CDR3, as DNA: TGTGCCAGCAGTGAAGCGGGCGGGGAGCTGTTTTTT.

This chain connects TRBV30 to TRBJ2-1, with D perhaps being TRBD1 or TRBD2 (6 bases each). The CDR3 has 16 amino acids. The ends were cut back, 0 bases at V and 2 bases at J, with 14 bases in the middle. From germline, CDR1 is GTSNPN and CDR2 SVGIG (reference sequence). CDR3 in DNA: TGTGCCTGGAGTGTACAAAAGGGGGGCACCTACAATGAGCAGTTCTTC. As protein: CAWSVQKGGTYNEQFF.

This clone has only one observation. The genes are TRBV9 and TRBJ1-1, with D maybe TRBD1 (5 bases). Between the trimmed V and J ends, which lost 0 bases and 1 base, there was a span of 13 bases. The CDR3 loop spans 16 amino acids. Germline V gene lookup returns CDR1 SGDLS and CDR2 YYNGEE. The CDR3 sequence is CASSVGRTGKNTEAFF. The CDR3, as DNA: TGTGCCAGCAGCGTAGGTAGAACAGGAAAGAACACTGAAGCTTTCTTT.

The chain carries TRBV18 and TRBJ1-4, with D possibly being TRBD1 (5 bases). Per the germline V gene, CDR1 is KGHSH and CDR2 is LQKENI. V was shortened by 6 bases and J by 0 bases, with 11 bases between the two germline ends. The CDR3 length is 15 residues. As DNA, the CDR3 is TGTGCCAGCTCGGCGGACACAGCAACTAATGAAAAACTGTTTTTT. Amino acid sequence: CASSADTATNEKLFF.

V and J are TRBV7-2 and TRBJ2-7; 7 nucleotides match TRBD2. The germline gives CDR1 SGHTA, CDR2 FQGNSA. The CDR3 loop spans 15 amino acids. The V gene end was trimmed by 3 bases and the J gene end by 3 bases; junction bases not matched to a gene: 8. Written as DNA, the CDR3 is TGTGCCAGCAGCTTTCACGGGGGGTCCGTCTACGAGCAGTACTTC. As protein: CASSFHGGSVYEQYF. Based on the CDR3 plus reference TRBV7-2 and TRBJ2-7, the full variable domain is GAGVSQSPSNKVTEKGKDVELRCDPISGHTALYWYRQSLGQGLEFLIYFQGNSAPDKSGLPSDRFSAERTGGSVSTLTIQRTQQEDSAVYLCASSFHGGSVYEQYFGPGTRLTVT.